This T cell receptor (beta chain) comes out of a study of CD8+ T cells in alopecia areata (dated by TCRdb to 2017 to 2018). Looking at the study overall: Treated patients were enrolled in an open-label pilot trial of oral tofacitinib, 5 to 10 mg twice daily, for moderate-to-severe alopecia areata. Tofacitinib-treated patients had biopsies at baseline and at 4 and 24 weeks of treatment, with a later scalp biopsy in several patients. In humans, TCRbeta sequencing was performed on scalp tissue and on sorted CD4+ and CD8+ peripheral blood T cells from healthy controls and from patients with patchy or totalis/universalis alopecia areata. TCRbeta CDR3 regions were amplified by immunoSEQ multiplex PCR with 35 Vbeta forward and 13 Jbeta reverse primers. Tofacitinib was given for 6 to 18 months, followed by 6 months of follow-up off drug to assess delayed response and recurrence. The RNA source kit depended on sample type: the PAXgene miRNA kit for fixed scalp, the miRNeasy kit for PBMCs, and the RNeasy kit for mouse skin. Scalp clonality was compared across normal scalp (n=4), patchy alopecia areata scalp (n=8), and alopecia totalis/universalis scalp (n=8). High-throughput TCRbeta sequencing was used to examine T cell clonal expansion in alopecia areata in both the C3H/HeJ mouse model and human patients. Paper-wide results and their limitations: Compared with normal scalp, lesional scalp, particularly in alopecia totalis/universalis, had higher clonality and more expanded CD8+ clones, which suggests antigenic drive. Shared TCR sequences between patients were less evident than in mice, which may be partly attributable to HLA diversity in the patient population. Scalp TCR repertoire analysis is complicated because resident alphabeta T cells in normal human skin are also sequenced, whereas mouse skin is dominated by gammadelta T cells.

With regard to this clone: The antigen it binds to is not known. No base qualities exist here, and no much larger clone lies one base off it.

The time point label here, explained by the study, means: baseline before oral tofacitinib. Peripheral blood and lesional scalp punch biopsies were obtained from patients with alopecia areata. After PBMCs were isolated by density centrifugation and stained for CD3, CD4 and CD8, a FACSAria was used to sort CD4+ and CD8+ T cells. The cysteine opens and the phenylalanine closes a CDR3 of 14 amino acids. Kept here is only the CDR3 DNA, which spans 42 bases and is read in frame from base 1. From the germline V gene (reference sequence), CDR1 is MNHEY and CDR2 is SMNVEV. V and J are truncated by 2 bases and 2 bases respectively, leaving an intervening sequence of 6 bases. The method was the immunoSEQ multiplex PCR assay. To provide template for TCR sequencing, every sample had RNA extracted and reverse transcribed into cDNA. SuperScript III was used to make first-strand cDNA, primed with a 2:1 mix of oligo-dT and random hexamers. A synthetic immune receptor repertoire was used to assess amplification bias, and residual bias was removed computationally. In the source study's methods: Raw reads were preprocessed for error removal, and CDR3 was defined according to IMGT conventions as running from the conserved cysteine to phenylalanine. Clonality was computed as 1 minus the Shannon entropy, with the entropy normalized by log2 of the number of productive unique TCRs. CD4 or CD8 identity of scalp clones was inferred by cross-referencing scalp TCRbeta sequences with sorted blood CD4 and CD8 repertoires. TCRdb provides this immuneACCESS table in a form limited to in-frame rearrangements. Some clones are lacking; in checked studies, under half of them reflect an unresolved V gene, and why the rest are absent is not known. For V, J and clone size, that table is used; D and trimming come from the DNA. Across this sample there are 70,000 or so clones, with roughly 57% seen only once. 17% of the sample goes to the ten largest clones.

The origin of this receptor is a human donor with alopecia areata. The specimen was CD8+ T cells sorted from blood, collected at week 0. This chain joins TRBV27 to TRBJ1-4; the D gene lacks a confident call. CDR3 sequence: CASSLLGTNEKLFF. The bases read TGTGCCAGCAGTTTACTGGGGACTAATGAAAAACTGTTTTTT.